This TCR beta chain was documented in a study of shared clonotypes between healthy human individuals. Libraries were prepared by immunoSEQ multiplex PCR; TCRdb keeps only in-frame clonotypes and omits some of them. The table includes 400,000 or so clones, approximately 97% detected once. The CDR3 runs to 14 residues. V shed 4 bases and J 10 bases; nucleotides not matched to a gene: 9. In germline, CDR1 is SGDLS, CDR2 YYNGEE. The authors combined CD45RO+ cells with CCR7-negative CD45RA+ TemRA cells as CD8 memory. Regarding this clone: Its antigen is unidentified.

Findings of the study overall: It was the non-shared clonotypes that had lower generation probabilities than clonotypes shared by all four donors.

What was sequenced was memory CD8+ T cells sorted from blood. Sample subset: CD45RO+ cells pooled with CCR7-negative TemRA cells. The origin of this receptor is a man aged 25 to 40 in good health. The V call is TRBV9, the J call TRBJ1-4, with 8 bases fitting TRBD1. The CDR3 spells CASSPQTGEGKLFF. Written as DNA, the CDR3 is TGTGCCAGCAGCCCTCAGACAGGGGAAGGAAAACTGTTTTTT.